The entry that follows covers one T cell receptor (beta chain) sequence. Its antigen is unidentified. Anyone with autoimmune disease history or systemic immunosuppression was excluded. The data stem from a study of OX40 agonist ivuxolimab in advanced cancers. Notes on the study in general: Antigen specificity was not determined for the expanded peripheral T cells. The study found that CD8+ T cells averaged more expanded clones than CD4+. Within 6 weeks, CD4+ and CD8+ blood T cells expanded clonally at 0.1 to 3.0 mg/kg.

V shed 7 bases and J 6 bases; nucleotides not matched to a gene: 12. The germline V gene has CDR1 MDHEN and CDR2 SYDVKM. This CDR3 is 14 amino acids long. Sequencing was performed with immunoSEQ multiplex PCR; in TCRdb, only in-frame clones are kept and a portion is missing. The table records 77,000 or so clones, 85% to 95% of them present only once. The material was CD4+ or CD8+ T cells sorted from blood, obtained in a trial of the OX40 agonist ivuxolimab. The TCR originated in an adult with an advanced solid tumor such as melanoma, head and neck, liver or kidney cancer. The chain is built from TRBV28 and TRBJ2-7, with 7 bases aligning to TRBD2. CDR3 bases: TGTGCCAGCACCTCCGGCCCGGGAGGTCTCGAGCAGTACTTC. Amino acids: CASTSGPGGLEQYF.